This is a list of T cell receptor beta chains from one sample in a study of T cells in Graves' hyperthyroidism and ophthalmopathy. TCRdb used MiXCR to reprocess the multiplex PCR reads, holding one entry per CDR3 protein. The data contain about 350,000 distinct CDR3 sequences, 17% of them singletons. Sequencing input: blood. The receptors were sampled from a woman under 40 with Graves' hyperthyroidism that later progressed to Graves' ophthalmopathy. The CDR3 runs from the conserved cysteine through the conserved F or W. D genes are given only for firm matches. Not every row has a clone size; where given, it reads once, few, many or a size class.

cdr3_length d_call j_call v_call clone_size cdr3_nt cdr3_aa
12 TRBD1 TRBJ2-5 TRBV29-1 - TGCAGCGTTGGACAGGGGAGAGAGACCCAGTACTTC CSVGQGRETQYF
15 - TRBJ2-2 TRBV6-4 few TGTGCCAGCAGGAGGGGGGAAGGGAGCACCGGGGAGCTGTTTTTT CASRRGEGSTGELFF
14 - TRBJ2-1 TRBV14 many TGTGCCAGCAGCCAAGTAGACACGTGGAATGAGCAGTTCTTC CASSQVDTWNEQFF
14 TRBD2 TRBJ2-7 TRBV20-1 many TGCAGTGCCACGAGACTAGCGTTTGAATACGAGCAGTACTTC CSATRLAFEYEQYF
14 - TRBJ2-7 TRBV9 few TGTGCCAGCAGCCCCCGACCGTTCCACTACGAGCAGTACTTC CASSPRPFHYEQYF
15 - TRBJ1-1 TRBV25-1 many TGTGCCAGCAGTGAATCGGTGGACTCCACCACTGAAGCTTTCTTT CASSESVDSTTEAFF
13 TRBD1 TRBJ1-1 TRBV2 many TGTGCCAGCAGTGACAGGGACAGCTATGAAGCTTTCTTT CASSDRDSYEAFF
14 - TRBJ2-7 TRBV20-1 once TGCAGTGCTCACAACCCGGGACATTATTACGAGCAGTACTTC CSAHNPGHYYEQYF
12 TRBD2 TRBJ2-1 TRBV2 many TGTGCCAGTTTAAGAGTGCGGGGGACCCTGTTCTTC CASLRVRGTLFF
13 - TRBJ1-1 TRBV20-1 - TGCAGTGCTAGTGGTCCGGAGAACACTGAAGCTTTCTTT CSASGPENTEAFF
14 - TRBJ2-4 TRBV7-8 - TGTGCCAGCAGCTGGGGGGTAGCCAAAAACATTCAGTACTTC CASSWGVAKNIQYF
12 - TRBJ1-1 TRBV19 few TGTGCCAGTACGGGGCCGAACACTGAAGCTTTCTTT CASTGPNTEAFF
16 - TRBJ2-1 TRBV2 many TGTGCCAGCAGTGAAACCGCAATCACCCAGTACAATGAGCAGTTCTTC CASSETAITQYNEQFF
19 - TRBJ2-6 TRBV28 few TGTGCCAGCAGTCCGGTCGATCTCCGGGGGAGGAGGGGGGCCAACGTCCTGACTTTC CASSPVDLRGRRGANVLTF
15 TRBD1 TRBJ1-2 TRBV29-1 few TGCAGCGTCCAAGACGACAGGGATGTGATCTATGGCTACACCTTC CSVQDDRDVIYGYTF
15 - TRBJ2-1 TRBV5-1 many TGCGCCAGCAGCTTGGCAAGGGGCATTGGGAATGAGCAGTTCTTC CASSLARGIGNEQFF
19 TRBD1 TRBJ1-1 TRBV28 - TGTGCCAGCAGTTTATGGGCGGGGGGGACAGGAGCTCCGAACACTGAAGCTTTCTTT CASSLWAGGTGAPNTEAFF
16 - TRBJ2-1 TRBV19 - TGTGCCAGTAGTATAGTGGGGGGTTTGCCGAACAATGAGCAGTTCTTC CASSIVGGLPNNEQFF
16 - TRBJ1-6 TRBV4-1 few TGCGCCAGCAGCTATATTCGGACTCCGAGCTCTTCACCCCTCCACTTT CASSYIRTPSSSPLHF
13 TRBD1 TRBJ1-2 TRBV2 many TGTGCCAGCAGTGACAGGGGGGGCTATGGCTACACCTTC CASSDRGGYGYTF
14 TRBD1 TRBJ2-3 TRBV18 few TGTGCCAGCTGGGGACAGGGAAGCACAGATACGCAGTATTTT CASWGQGSTDTQYF
13 - TRBJ1-5 TRBV20-1 few TGCAGTGCTAGTGCCAATAGCAATCAGCCCCAGCATTTT CSASANSNQPQHF